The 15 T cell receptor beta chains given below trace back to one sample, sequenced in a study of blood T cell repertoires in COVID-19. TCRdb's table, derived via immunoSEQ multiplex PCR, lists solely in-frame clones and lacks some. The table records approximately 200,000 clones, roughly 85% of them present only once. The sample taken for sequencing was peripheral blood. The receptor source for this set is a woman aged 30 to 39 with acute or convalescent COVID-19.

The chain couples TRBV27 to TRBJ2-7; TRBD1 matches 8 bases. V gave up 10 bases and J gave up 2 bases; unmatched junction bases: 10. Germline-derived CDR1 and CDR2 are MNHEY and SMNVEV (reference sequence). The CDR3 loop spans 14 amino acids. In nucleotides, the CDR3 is TGTGCCACCAAAAGACAGGGGATGGCCTACGAGCAGTACTTC. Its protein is CATKRQGMAYEQYF.

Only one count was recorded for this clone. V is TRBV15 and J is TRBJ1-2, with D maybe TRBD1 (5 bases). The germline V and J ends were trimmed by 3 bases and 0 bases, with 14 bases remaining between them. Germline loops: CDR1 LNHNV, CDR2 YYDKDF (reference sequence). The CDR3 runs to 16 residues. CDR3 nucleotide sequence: TGTGCCACCAGCAGTAGGCAGGGAACTACTAACTATGGCTACACCTTC. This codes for CATSSRQGTTNYGYTF.

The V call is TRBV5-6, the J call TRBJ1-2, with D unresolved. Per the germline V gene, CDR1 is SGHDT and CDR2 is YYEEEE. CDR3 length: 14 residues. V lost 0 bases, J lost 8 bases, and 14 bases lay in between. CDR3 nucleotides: TGTGCCAGCAGCTTGGGAGACCGAGGAAGGGGCTACACCTTC. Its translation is CASSLGDRGRGYTF.

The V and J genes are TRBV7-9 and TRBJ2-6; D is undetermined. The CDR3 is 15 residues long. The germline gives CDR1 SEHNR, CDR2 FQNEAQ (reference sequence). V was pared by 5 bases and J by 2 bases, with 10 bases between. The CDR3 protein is CASSKRRAGANVLTF. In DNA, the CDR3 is TGTGCCAGCAGCAAAAGGAGAGCTGGGGCCAACGTCCTGACTTTC.

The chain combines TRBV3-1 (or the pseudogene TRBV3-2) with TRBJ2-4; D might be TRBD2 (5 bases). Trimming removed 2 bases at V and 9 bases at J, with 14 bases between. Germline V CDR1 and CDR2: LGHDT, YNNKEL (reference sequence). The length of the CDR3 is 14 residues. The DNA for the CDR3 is TGTGCCAGCAGCCAACGTACGAGGGAGACCATTCAGTACTTC. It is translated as CASSQRTRETIQYF.

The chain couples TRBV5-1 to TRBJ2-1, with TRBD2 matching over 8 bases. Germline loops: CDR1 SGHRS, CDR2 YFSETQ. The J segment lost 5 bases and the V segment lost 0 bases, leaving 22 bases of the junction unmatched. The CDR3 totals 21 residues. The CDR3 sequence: CASSLAFLTARAGGRDNEQFF. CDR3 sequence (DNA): TGCGCCAGCAGCTTGGCCTTTTTAACGGCTAGGGCGGGAGGCCGTGACAATGAGCAGTTCTTC.

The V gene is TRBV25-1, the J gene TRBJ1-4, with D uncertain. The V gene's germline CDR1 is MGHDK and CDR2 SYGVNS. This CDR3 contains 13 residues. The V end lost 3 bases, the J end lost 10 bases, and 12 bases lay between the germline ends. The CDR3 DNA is TGTGCCAGCAGTGAGGGCGCATACGGAAAACTGTTTTTT. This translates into CASSEGAYGKLFF. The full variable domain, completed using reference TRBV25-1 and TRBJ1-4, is EADIYQTPRYLVIGTGKKITLECSQTMGHDKMYWYQQDPGMELHLIHYSYGVNSTEKGDLSSESTVSRIRTEHFPLTLESARPSHTSQYLCASSEGAYGKLFFGSGTQLSVL.

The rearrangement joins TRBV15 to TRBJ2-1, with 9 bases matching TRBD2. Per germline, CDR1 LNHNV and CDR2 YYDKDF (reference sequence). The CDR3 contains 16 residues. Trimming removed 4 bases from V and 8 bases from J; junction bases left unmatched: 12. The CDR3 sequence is CATSTRLAEDIYEQFF. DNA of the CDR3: TGTGCCACCAGCACCCGACTAGCGGAGGACATCTATGAGCAGTTCTTC.

CDR3 in amino acids: CASSLSLGRVTEAFF. The CDR3 region has the DNA TGTGCCAGCAGTTTATCATTGGGCAGGGTGACTGAAGCTTTCTTT. The chain recombines TRBV28 with TRBJ1-1; tentative D call: TRBD1 (5 bases). Deletions cut 1 base from V and 5 bases from J, with 14 bases between. This CDR3 spans 15 amino acids. Germline lookup yields CDR1 MDHEN and CDR2 SYDVKM. The full variable domain, in which reference TRBV28 and TRBJ1-1 provide the parts outside the CDR3, is DVKVTQSSRYLVKRTGEKVFLECVQDMDHENMFWYRQDPGLGLRLIYFSYDVKMKEKGDIPEGYSVSREKKERFSLILESASTNQTSMYLCASSLSLGRVTEAFFGQGTRLTVV.

DNA for the CDR3: TGTGCCAGCAGTTTTAACGCGAAGGGGCGAGAAAAACTGTTTTTT. Amino acid sequence: CASSFNAKGREKLFF. The rearrangement uses TRBV28 and TRBJ1-4; D might be TRBD1 (5 bases). V was clipped by 3 bases and J by 8 bases, with 16 bases between them. CDR1 is MDHEN, CDR2 SYDVKM, per germline. This CDR3 spans 15 amino acids.

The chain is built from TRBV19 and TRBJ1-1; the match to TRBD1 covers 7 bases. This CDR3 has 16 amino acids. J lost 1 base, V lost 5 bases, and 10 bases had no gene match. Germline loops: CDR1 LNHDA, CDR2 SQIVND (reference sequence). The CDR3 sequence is CASSALSAGGNTEAFF. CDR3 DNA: TGTGCCAGTAGTGCCCTCTCGGCAGGGGGGAACACTGAAGCTTTCTTT.

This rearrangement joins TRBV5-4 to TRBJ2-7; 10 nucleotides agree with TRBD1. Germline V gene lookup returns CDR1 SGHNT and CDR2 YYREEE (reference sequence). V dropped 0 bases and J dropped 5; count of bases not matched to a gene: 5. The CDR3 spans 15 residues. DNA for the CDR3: TGTGCCAGCAGCTTGGGGGACAGGGGAAGGGACGAGCAGTACTTC. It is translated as CASSLGDRGRDEQYF.

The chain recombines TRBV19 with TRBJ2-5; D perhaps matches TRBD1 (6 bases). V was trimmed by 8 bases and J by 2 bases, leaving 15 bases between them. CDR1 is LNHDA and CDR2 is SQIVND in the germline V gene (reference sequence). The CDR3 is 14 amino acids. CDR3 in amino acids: CASGDRLLQETQYF. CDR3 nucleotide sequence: TGTGCCAGTGGCGACAGGTTACTTCAAGAGACCCAGTACTTC.

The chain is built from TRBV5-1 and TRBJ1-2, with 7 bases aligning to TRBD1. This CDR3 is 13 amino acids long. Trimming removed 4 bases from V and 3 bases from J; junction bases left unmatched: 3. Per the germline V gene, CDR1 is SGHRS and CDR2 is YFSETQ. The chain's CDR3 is CASSRTGDYGYTF. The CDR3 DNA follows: TGCGCCAGCAGCCGTACAGGGGACTATGGCTACACCTTC.

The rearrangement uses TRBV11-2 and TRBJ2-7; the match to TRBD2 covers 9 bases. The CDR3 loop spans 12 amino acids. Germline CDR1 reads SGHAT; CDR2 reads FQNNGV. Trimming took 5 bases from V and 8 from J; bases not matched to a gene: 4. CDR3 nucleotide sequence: TGTGCCAGCAGCCCAGGACTAGCGCAGCAGTACTTC. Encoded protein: CASSPGLAQQYF.